Presented here are 5 T cell receptor beta chains from one specimen sequenced in a study of blood T cells in healthy people across ages. For the second PCR, which ran for roughly 7 to 11 cycles, a sample-barcoded 5' primer and a J-beta primer mix were used. MiXCR was run by TCRdb on the 5' RACE reads, yielding one entry per CDR3 protein. The sample holds about 1 million distinct CDR3 sequences, approximately 26% seen once. These sequences were also reported in another study, on T cells of mothers and their children.

Sequencing used blood. These receptors originate from a girl aged 2 to 10 in good health.

This clonotype was seen a few times. This chain joins TRBV29-1 and TRBJ2-3; possible D gene TRBD2, 6 bases. With 6 bases removed from V and 6 bases from J, the gap between germline ends came to 19 bases. Germline CDR1 reads SQVTM; CDR2 reads ANQGSEA. The CDR3 totals 14 residues. Here the CDR3 DNA reads TGCAGCGTCGCGGAGGGGACCGCCTTGGATACGCAGTATTTT. This encodes CSVAEGTALDTQYF.

The chain links TRBV4-1 to TRBJ2-1; D tentatively reads TRBD1 or TRBD2 (5 bases each). CDR3 length: 14 residues. Germline assignment: CDR1 MGHRA and CDR2 YSYEKL. Trimming took 3 bases from V and 10 from J, leaving 16 bases between them. CDR3 DNA sequence: TGCGCCAGCAGCCAGGGGGATCTACCGGGCGAGCAGTTCTTC. Amino acids: CASSQGDLPGEQFF.

Only a few counts were recorded for this clonotype. This chain uses TRBV7-2 with TRBJ2-5; TRBD1 or TRBD2 may be the D gene (5 bases each). CDR3 length equals 15 residues. V shed 5 bases and J shed 3 bases, with 16 bases lying between them. Germline lookup yields CDR1 SGHTA and CDR2 FQGNSA. For the CDR3, the DNA is TGTGCCAGCAGCGTCGCGGGCAGGGCAAAAGAGACCCAGTACTTC. Translating it yields CASSVAGRAKETQYF.

This chain connects TRBV5-5 to TRBJ2-3; 7 bases line up with TRBD1. V shed 0 bases and J 2 bases; nucleotides not matched to a gene: 3. The CDR3 is made up of 15 amino acids. Germline CDR1 SGHKS, CDR2 YYEKEE (reference sequence). The CDR3 sequence: CASSLVEGATDTQYF. CDR3 bases: TGTGCCAGCAGCTTGGTTGAGGGGGCCACAGATACGCAGTATTTT.

Only a few counts were recorded for this clonotype. The chain is built from TRBV12-3 or TRBV12-4 and TRBJ2-1; maybe TRBD1 (5 bases). The V end was cut by 3 bases, the J end by 12 bases, with 15 bases between. This CDR3 region has 13 residues. Here the CDR3 DNA reads TGTGCCAGCAGTTTGGGGCGGAGTTTCTCGCAGTTCTTC. This gives the protein CASSLGRSFSQFF.